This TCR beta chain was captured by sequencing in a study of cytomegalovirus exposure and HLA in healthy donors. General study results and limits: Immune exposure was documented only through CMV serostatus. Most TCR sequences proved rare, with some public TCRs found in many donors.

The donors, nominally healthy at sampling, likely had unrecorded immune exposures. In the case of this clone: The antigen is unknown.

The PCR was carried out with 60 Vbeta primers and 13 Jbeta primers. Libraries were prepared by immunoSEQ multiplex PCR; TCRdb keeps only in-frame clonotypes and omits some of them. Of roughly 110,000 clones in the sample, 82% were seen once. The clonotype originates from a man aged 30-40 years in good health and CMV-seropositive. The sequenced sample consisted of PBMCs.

The CDR3 DNA reads as TGTGCCAGCTTCAACCGGGACAGGGCTCTTACGAACACCGGGGAGCTGTTTTTT. It codes for CASFNRDRALTNTGELFF. The V gene is TRBV18, the J gene TRBJ2-2, with TRBD1 identical over 9 bases. V dropped 7 bases and J dropped 0; count of bases not matched to a gene: 12. The length of the CDR3 is 18 residues. The germline CDR1 and CDR2 sequences are KGHSH and LQKENI. The variable domain in full, with the rest retrieved from reference TRBV18 and TRBJ2-2, is NAGVMQNPRHLVRRRGQEARLRCSPMKGHSHVYWYRQLPEEGLKFMVYLQKENIIDESGMPKERFSAEFPKEGPSILRIQQVVRGDSAAYFCASFNRDRALTNTGELFFGEGSRLTVL.